The 20 T cell receptor beta chains below come from one sample, sequenced in a study of cytomegalovirus exposure and HLA in healthy donors. The PCR contained 60 Vbeta and 13 Jbeta primers. Profiled with immunoSEQ multiplex PCR; TCRdb holds only in-frame clones, not every one. The sample lists roughly 92,000 clones; around 8% were seen once. The material sequenced was PBMCs. All receptors derive from a man aged 45 to 65 in good health and CMV-seronegative.

This clone was counted between two and nine times. V usage is TRBV28 and J usage is TRBJ1-5; 11 bases are shared with TRBD1. Germline loops: CDR1 MDHEN, CDR2 SYDVKM. CDR3 size: 18 residues. Trimming removed 11 bases from V and 0 bases from J; junction bases left unmatched: 15. In DNA form, the CDR3 reads TGTGCCGGCCAAAAGGACAGGGGGCGGACTAATAGCAATCAGCCCCAGCATTTT. This translates into CAGQKDRGRTNSNQPQHF.

This chain links TRBV5-1 with TRBJ2-3; tentatively, D is TRBD2 (6 bases). This CDR3 has 12 amino acids. CDR1 and CDR2 (germline): SGHRS, YFSETQ. Trimming cost V 3 bases and J 6 bases, with 8 bases left between them. CDR3: CASSSLADTQYF. DNA of the CDR3: TGCGCCAGCAGCTCCCTAGCGGATACGCAGTATTTT.

The V gene is TRBV5-6, the J gene TRBJ2-1; 8 positions match TRBD2. The CDR3 spans 17 residues. Trimming removed 4 bases from V and 0 bases from J; junction bases left unmatched: 9. CDR1 is SGHDT and CDR2 is YYEEEE in the germline V gene. Here the CDR3 DNA reads TGTGCCAGCAGCGGGTACCGAACTAGCGGCTCCTACAATGAGCAGTTCTTC. Protein: CASSGYRTSGSYNEQFF.

The rearrangement uses TRBV5-1 and TRBJ2-5; D not resolved. The CDR3 loop spans 15 amino acids. Trimming took off 0 bases at V and 0 bases at J, with 9 bases between the two ends. The germline V gene has CDR1 SGHRS and CDR2 YFSETQ. The CDR3 reads CASSLGQTYQETQYF. DNA of the CDR3: TGCGCCAGCAGCTTGGGACAAACTTACCAAGAGACCCAGTACTTC.

The gene calls are TRBV14 and TRBJ2-5; 11 positions agree with TRBD2. Germline CDR1 SGHDN, CDR2 FVKESK. This CDR3 region has 17 residues. V shed 4 bases, J shed 5 bases, and the junction held 12 bases outside the gene matches. CDR3 protein: CASSLFLAGGPEETQYF. In DNA, the CDR3 is TGTGCCAGCAGCCTATTTTTAGCGGGAGGGCCAGAGGAGACCCAGTACTTC.

The table lists this clone with a few counts. This chain joins TRBV7-3 and TRBJ1-1; D is possibly TRBD1 (5 bases). From germline, CDR1 is SGHTA and CDR2 FQGTGA. V shed 6 bases and J shed 6 bases, with 14 bases lying between them. The CDR3 is made up of 13 amino acids. The CDR3 DNA is TGTGCCAGCAGTCAGTCCCCGACAGCTGAAGCTTTCTTT. Amino acid sequence: CASSQSPTAEAFF.

This clone has more than one count but fewer than ten. The junction departs from the called germline gene at one end, perhaps through a read error. The chain combines TRBV10-1 with TRBJ2-7; a possible D gene is TRBD2 (6 bases). The CDR3 consists of 13 residues. CDR1 WNHNN and CDR2 SYGVQD come from the germline V gene (reference sequence). The CDR3 coding sequence is TGCGCCCCAACGGGAGTTTTGCAAGCCGACTCAGACTTC. Translation gives CAPTGVLQADSDF.

This sequence joins TRBV27 and TRBJ2-3; TRBD2 might be the D (6 bases). The germline gives CDR1 MNHEY, CDR2 SMNVEV (reference sequence). V was cut by 5 bases and J by 1 base, with 16 bases left in between. The CDR3 length is 16 residues. For the CDR3, the DNA is TGTGCCAGCAGTCTCTTTAAGAGACTAGGCACAGATACGCAGTATTTT. Residues: CASSLFKRLGTDTQYF.

In its sample, this clone was seen once. The V gene is TRBV5-1, the J gene TRBJ2-2, with TRBD2 identical over 15 bases. CDR3 size: 15 residues. CDR1 is SGHRS and CDR2 is YFSETQ in the germline V gene. V dropped 4 bases and J dropped 6; count of bases not matched to a gene: 1. The CDR3 nucleotides are TGCGCCAGCAGCCGGACTAGCGGGGGGGCCGGGGAGCTGTTTTTT. Amino acids: CASSRTSGGAGELFF.

The chain uses TRBV5-1 and TRBJ2-1, with TRBD2 matching over 14 bases. This CDR3 has 16 residues. V lost 4 bases, J lost 8 bases, and 8 bases stayed unmatched. Germline-derived CDR1 and CDR2 are SGHRS and YFSETQ. DNA for the CDR3: TGCGCCAGCAGCCCCGGGGGACTAGCGGGAGATTATGAGCAGTTCTTC. As protein: CASSPGGLAGDYEQFF.

A remark on this clone: The same CDR3 is also encoded by other DNA sequences in this sample. The rearrangement links TRBV6-5 to TRBJ2-7; 8 bases are shared with TRBD1. The germline V gene encodes CDR1 MNHEY and CDR2 SVGAGI. The J segment lost 0 bases and the V segment lost 5 bases, leaving 3 bases of the junction unmatched. This CDR3 contains 14 residues. CDR3 region: CASSRDRSSYEQYF. The CDR3 region has the DNA TGTGCCAGCAGTCGGGACAGGAGCTCCTACGAGCAGTACTTC.

This clone was found a few times. J is TRBJ2-2 and V is TRBV27; 13 nucleotides line up with TRBD2. This CDR3 contains 17 residues. The ends lost 5 bases at V and 4 bases at J; junction bases unmatched: 7. CDR1 MNHEY and CDR2 SMNVEV come from the germline V gene (reference sequence). DNA of the CDR3: TGTGCCAGCAGTCCAGAAAGGACTAGCGGGGGCACCGGGGAGCTGTTTTTT. Amino acids: CASSPERTSGGTGELFF.

This clone appeared a few times. V is TRBV10-2 and J is TRBJ2-7, with 9 positions matching TRBD1. Per germline, CDR1 WSHSY and CDR2 SAAADI. The CDR3 consists of 18 residues. With 4 bases clipped from V and 3 bases from J, the junction kept 16 bases outside the gene matches. The CDR3: CASSGRPGSTGGGYEQYF. CDR3 bases: TGCGCCAGCAGTGGCCGACCGGGGTCAACAGGGGGCGGCTACGAGCAGTACTTC.

The V and J genes are TRBV18 and TRBJ2-3; a possible D gene is TRBD2 (6 bases). V was trimmed by 3 bases and J by 4 bases, leaving 14 bases between them. The CDR3 runs to 15 residues. The germline CDR1 and CDR2 sequences are KGHSH and LQKENI. In DNA form, the CDR3 reads TGTGCCAGCTCACCGGCGGGGCAACGATCAGATACGCAGTATTTT. It yields the protein CASSPAGQRSDTQYF. Using reference TRBV18 and TRBJ2-3 for the parts outside the CDR3, the full variable domain is NAGVMQNPRHLVRRRGQEARLRCSPMKGHSHVYWYRQLPEEGLKFMVYLQKENIIDESGMPKERFSAEFPKEGPSILRIQQVVRGDSAAYFCASSPAGQRSDTQYFGPGTRLTVL.

This chain connects TRBV28 to TRBJ1-2, with a possible D match to TRBD1 (5 bases). CDR1 and CDR2 from the germline V gene are MDHEN and SYDVKM. There are 12 residues in the CDR3. Trimming pared 3 bases from V and 6 bases from J, leaving 8 bases between. In DNA, the CDR3 is TGTGCCAGCAGTTTCGGGGGACATGGCTACACCTTC. Its protein product is CASSFGGHGYTF.

The table lists this clone with a few counts. The V gene is TRBV18, the J gene TRBJ2-1, with D perhaps TRBD1 (6 bases). The CDR3 has 17 amino acids. Trimming cost V 5 bases and J 2 bases, with 19 bases left between them. CDR1 KGHSH and CDR2 LQKENI come from the germline V gene. The CDR3 loop is CASSSARTANPYNEQFF. In nucleotides, the CDR3 is TGTGCCAGCTCATCAGCAAGGACAGCGAACCCCTACAATGAGCAGTTCTTC.

This clone appeared once. The chain employs TRBV2 and TRBJ1-2, with TRBD1 matching over 7 bases. V shed 11 bases and J 2 bases; nucleotides not matched to a gene: 11. The CDR3 runs to 14 residues. The germline V gene encodes CDR1 SNHLY and CDR2 FYNNEI. DNA for the CDR3: TGTGCCGGCGGTAGAGGCAGGGGGAACTATGGCTACACCTTC. Encoded protein: CAGGRGRGNYGYTF.

V is TRBV6-1 and J is TRBJ1-2, with D possibly being TRBD1 (5 bases). Germline V gene lookup returns CDR1 MNHNS and CDR2 SASEGT. V was clipped by 1 base and J by 4 bases, with 10 bases between them. The CDR3 extends over 14 amino acids. CDR3 nucleotides: TGTGCCAGCAGTGAAGACGGGGGTTTCTATGGCTACACCTTC. As protein: CASSEDGGFYGYTF.

The gene calls are TRBV4-3 and TRBJ2-7; a possible D gene is TRBD2 (6 bases). V dropped 0 bases and J dropped 3 bases, with 15 bases sitting between them. Germline assignment: CDR1 LGHNA and CDR2 YSLEER. This CDR3 comprises 16 residues. The CDR3, as DNA: TGCGCCAGCAGCCAAGACTCACCGGGACTGGTCTACGAGCAGTACTTC. This encodes CASSQDSPGLVYEQYF.

V is TRBV5-4 and J is TRBJ2-5; a possible D gene is TRBD1 (6 bases). The assigned J gene may be wrong: the sequence end matches TRBJ2-7 better. The CDR3 is 14 residues long. The germline V gene has CDR1 SGHNT and CDR2 YYREEE (reference sequence). CDR3 in DNA: TGTGCCAGCAGCTTGGCGACAGGAGGTTACGAGCAGTACTTC. This gives the protein CASSLATGGYEQYF.